This TCR beta chain comes out of a study of blood T cell repertoires in COVID-19. In the study overall: Acute-phase and convalescent COVID-19 samples originated in the United States, Italy and Spain. PBMCs, B-cell-depleted T cells, or T cells were the source of the cDNA or gDNA that made up the material.

The CDR3 has 17 amino acids. Per the germline V gene, CDR1 is MNHEY and CDR2 is SMNVEV (reference sequence). Trimming took 6 bases from V and 2 from J; bases not matched to a gene: 13. Data came from immunoSEQ multiplex PCR; TCRdb stores just in-frame clones and leaves some out. The table includes 50,000 to 55,000 clones, 86% detected once. Sequenced input: peripheral blood. The receptor's source is an elderly man with acute or convalescent COVID-19. The chain recombines TRBV27 with TRBJ2-1; 7 nucleotides align to TRBD2. CDR3 DNA sequence: TGTGCCAGCAGCCAACTCCTCACTAGCGTAACCTACAATGAGCAGTTCTTC. Amino acid sequence: CASSQLLTSVTYNEQFF.